This T cell receptor (beta chain) was retrieved from a study of blood T cell repertoires in COVID-19. The overall study: The cDNA or gDNA used as material had been derived from T cells, B-cell-depleted T cells, or PBMCs.

Repertoires were generated with immunoSEQ multiplex PCR, while TCRdb's copy carries only in-frame clones and drops some. This repertoire shows fewer than 200,000 clones, roughly four fifths found once; its top ten account for roughly 7.7%. Sequencing was performed on peripheral blood. The sequence derives from a man aged 35 to 55 who had recovered from COVID-19.

The CDR3 sequence: CASSLASGGSNEQFF. In nucleotides, the CDR3 is TGTGCCAGCAGCTTAGCTAGCGGGGGGAGCAATGAGCAGTTCTTC. The chain joins TRBV7-6 to TRBJ2-1; 10 positions agree with TRBD2. With 0 bases clipped from V and 6 bases from J, the junction kept 2 bases outside the gene matches. Germline assignment: CDR1 SGHVS and CDR2 FNYEAQ. The CDR3 is made up of 15 amino acids.